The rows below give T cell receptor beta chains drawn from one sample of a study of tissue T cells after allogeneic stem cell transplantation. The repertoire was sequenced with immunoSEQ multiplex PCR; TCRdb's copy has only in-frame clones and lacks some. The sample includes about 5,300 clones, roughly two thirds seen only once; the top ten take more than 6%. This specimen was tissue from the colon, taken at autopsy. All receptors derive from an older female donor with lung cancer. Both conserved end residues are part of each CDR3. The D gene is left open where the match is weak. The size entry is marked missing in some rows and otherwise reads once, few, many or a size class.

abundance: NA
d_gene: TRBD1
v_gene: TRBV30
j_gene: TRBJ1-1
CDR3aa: CAWSVPSLTGGRTEAFF
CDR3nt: TGTGCCTGGAGTGTACCCTCCCTAACAGGGGGCAGGACTGAAGCTTTCTTT

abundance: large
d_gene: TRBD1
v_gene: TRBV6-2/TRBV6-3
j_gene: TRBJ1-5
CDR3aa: CASSAPEKQGDQPQHF
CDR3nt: TGTGCCAGCAGCGCACCCGAAAAACAGGGGGATCAGCCCCAGCATTTT

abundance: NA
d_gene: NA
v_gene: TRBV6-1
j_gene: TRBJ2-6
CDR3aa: CASNRDKTGANVLTF
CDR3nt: TGTGCCAGCAACAGGGATAAGACTGGGGCCAACGTCCTGACTTTC

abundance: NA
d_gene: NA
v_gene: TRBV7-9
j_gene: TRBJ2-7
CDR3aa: CASREGLSYEQYF
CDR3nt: TGTGCCAGCAGGGAGGGACTCTCCTACGAGCAGTACTTC

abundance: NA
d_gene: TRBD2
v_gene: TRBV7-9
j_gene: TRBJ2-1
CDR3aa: CASSYLAGGINEQFF
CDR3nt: TGTGCCAGCAGTTATTTAGCGGGAGGTATTAATGAGCAGTTCTTC

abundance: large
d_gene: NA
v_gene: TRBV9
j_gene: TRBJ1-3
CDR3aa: CASSVTRAGNTIYF
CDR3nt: TGTGCCAGCAGCGTAACCAGGGCTGGAAACACCATATATTTT

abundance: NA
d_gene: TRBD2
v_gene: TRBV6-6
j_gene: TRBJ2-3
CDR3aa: CASSYGTGGFTDTQYF
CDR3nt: TGTGCCAGCAGTTACGGGACGGGGGGGTTTACAGATACGCAGTATTTT

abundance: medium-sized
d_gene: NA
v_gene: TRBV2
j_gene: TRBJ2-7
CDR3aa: CASTADQGPYEQYF
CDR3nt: TGTGCCAGCACCGCCGACCAGGGGCCCTACGAGCAGTACTTC

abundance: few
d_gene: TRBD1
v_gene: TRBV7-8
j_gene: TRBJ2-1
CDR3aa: CASSLTGYTVSSYNEQFF
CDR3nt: TGTGCCAGCAGCCTGACAGGGTATACCGTAAGCTCCTACAATGAGCAGTTCTTC

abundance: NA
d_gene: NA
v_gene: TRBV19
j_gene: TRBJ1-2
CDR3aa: CASSAMTGANYGYTF
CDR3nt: TGTGCCAGTAGTGCTATGACAGGAGCTAACTATGGCTACACCTTC

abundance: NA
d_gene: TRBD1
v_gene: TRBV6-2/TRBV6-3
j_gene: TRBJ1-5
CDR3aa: CASSSGTGGNQPQHF
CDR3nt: TGTGCCAGCAGCTCCGGGACAGGGGGCAATCAGCCCCAGCATTTT

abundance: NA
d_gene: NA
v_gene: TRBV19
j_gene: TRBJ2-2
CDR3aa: CASSIGPLATRGGELFF
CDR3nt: TGTGCCAGTAGTATAGGTCCACTAGCAACGCGTGGGGGGGAGCTGTTTTTT

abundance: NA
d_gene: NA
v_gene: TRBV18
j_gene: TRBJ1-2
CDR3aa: CASSPPAANYGYTF
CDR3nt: TGTGCCAGCTCACCTCCGGCAGCTAACTATGGCTACACCTTC

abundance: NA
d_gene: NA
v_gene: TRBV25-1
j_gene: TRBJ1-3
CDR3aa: CASSGQGSGNTIYF
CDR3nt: TGTGCCAGCAGTGGGCAGGGCTCTGGAAACACCATATATTTT

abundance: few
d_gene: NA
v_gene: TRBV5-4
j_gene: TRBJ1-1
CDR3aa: CASRPGGEGTEAFF
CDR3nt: TGTGCCAGCAGGCCGGGGGGGGAGGGCACTGAAGCTTTCTTT

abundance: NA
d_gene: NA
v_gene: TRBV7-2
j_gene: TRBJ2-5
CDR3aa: CASSSTPRAPGQETQYF
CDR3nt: TGTGCCAGCAGCTCCACCCCACGGGCCCCCGGACAAGAGACCCAGTACTTC

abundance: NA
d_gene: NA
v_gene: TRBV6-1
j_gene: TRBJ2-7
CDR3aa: CASSDPGRSSYEQYF
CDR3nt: TGTGCCAGCAGTGATCCAGGGAGGAGCTCCTACGAGCAGTACTTC

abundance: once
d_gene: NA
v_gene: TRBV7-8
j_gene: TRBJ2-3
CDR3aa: CASSLRGRTDTQYF
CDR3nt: TGTGCCAGCAGCTTACGTGGGAGAACAGATACGCAGTATTTT

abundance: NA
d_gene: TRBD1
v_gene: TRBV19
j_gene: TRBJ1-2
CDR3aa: CASSIYRGAHGYTF
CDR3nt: TGTGCCAGTAGTATATACAGGGGGGCGCATGGCTACACCTTC

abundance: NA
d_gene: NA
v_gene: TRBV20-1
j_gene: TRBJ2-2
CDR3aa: CSASSPNGGSGTGELFF
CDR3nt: TGCAGTGCTAGTTCCCCCAATGGGGGTTCGGGTACCGGGGAGCTGTTTTTT

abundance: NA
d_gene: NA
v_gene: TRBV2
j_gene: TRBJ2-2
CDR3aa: CASSEFGVNTGELFF
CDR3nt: TGTGCCAGCAGTGAATTCGGAGTGAACACCGGGGAGCTGTTTTTT

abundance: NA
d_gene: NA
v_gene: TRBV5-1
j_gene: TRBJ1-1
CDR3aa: CASSLVRGTSEAFF
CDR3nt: TGCGCCAGCAGCTTGGTAAGGGGGACCTCTGAAGCTTTCTTT

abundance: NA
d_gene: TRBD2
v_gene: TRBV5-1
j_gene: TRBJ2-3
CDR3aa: CASSLRGGLSTDTQYF
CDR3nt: TGCGCCAGCAGTTTGCGGGGGGGCCTTTCAACAGATACGCAGTATTTT

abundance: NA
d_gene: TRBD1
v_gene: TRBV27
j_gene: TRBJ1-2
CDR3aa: CASSWDSRPDGYTF
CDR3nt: TGTGCCAGCAGTTGGGACAGTCGACCTGATGGCTACACCTTC

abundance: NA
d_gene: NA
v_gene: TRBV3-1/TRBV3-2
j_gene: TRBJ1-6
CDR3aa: CASSQGRGYGSPLHF
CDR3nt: TGTGCCAGCAGCCAAGGGAGAGGGTATGGTTCACCCCTCCACTTT

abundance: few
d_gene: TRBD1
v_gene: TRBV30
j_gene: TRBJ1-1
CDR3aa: CAWSPDRVGTEAFF
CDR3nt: TGTGCCTGGAGTCCGGACAGGGTAGGAACTGAAGCTTTCTTT

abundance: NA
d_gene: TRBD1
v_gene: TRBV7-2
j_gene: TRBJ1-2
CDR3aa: CASSLAQGVHGYTF
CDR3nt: TGTGCCAGCAGCTTAGCTCAGGGGGTGCATGGCTACACCTTC

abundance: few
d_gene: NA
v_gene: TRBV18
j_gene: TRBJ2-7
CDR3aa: CASSPWWDPYEQYF
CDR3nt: TGTGCCAGCTCACCATGGTGGGATCCCTACGAGCAGTACTTC

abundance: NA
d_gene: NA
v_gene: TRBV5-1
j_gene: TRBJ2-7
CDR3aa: CASSLTARVGEQYF
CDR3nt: TGCGCCAGCAGCTTAACAGCCCGGGTAGGCGAGCAGTACTTC